These 28 T cell receptor beta chains originate from one sample sequenced in a study of blood T cell repertoires in COVID-19. The repertoire was sequenced with immunoSEQ multiplex PCR; TCRdb's copy has only in-frame clones and lacks some. The sample lists 200,000 to 250,000 clones, 83% occurring once. The source material was peripheral blood. These TCRs come from a human donor in a cohort sampled during active COVID-19.

This rearrangement joins TRBV18 to TRBJ1-4; D might be TRBD1 (6 bases). The germline CDR1 and CDR2 sequences are KGHSH and LQKENI. This CDR3 has 14 residues. V was clipped by 4 bases and J by 7 bases, with 13 bases between them. CDR3 loop: CASSQKGDTEKLFF. CDR3 coding DNA: TGTGCCAGCTCACAGAAGGGGGATACTGAAAAACTGTTTTTT.

V is TRBV9 and J is TRBJ1-6; 10 nucleotides agree with TRBD1. Losses at the gene ends were 5 bases for V and 7 bases for J; bases not matched to a gene: 9. The CDR3 is 16 residues long. Germline-derived CDR1 and CDR2 are SGDLS and YYNGEE. The chain's CDR3 is CASSETGTGVNSPLHF. Written as DNA, the CDR3 is TGTGCCAGCAGTGAGACTGGGACAGGGGTCAATTCACCCCTCCACTTT.

The gene calls are TRBV7-9 and TRBJ2-7; 10 bases line up with TRBD2. Germline CDR1 is SEHNR and CDR2 is FQNEAQ (reference sequence). Trimming removed 6 bases from V and 4 bases from J; junction bases left unmatched: 9. The CDR3 contains 15 residues. CDR3 loop: CASSLQREGRYEQYF. The CDR3 bases are TGTGCCAGCAGTCTCCAGCGGGAGGGCAGGTACGAGCAGTACTTC.

The J gene is TRBJ2-5, the V gene TRBV2; D is unclear. The CDR3 totals 11 residues. The V and J ends lost 3 bases and 4 bases respectively, with 3 bases between them. Germline V gene data show CDR1 as SNHLY and CDR2 as FYNNEI. The CDR3 sequence is CASSDRETQYF. The CDR3 DNA follows: TGTGCCAGCAGTGATAGAGAGACCCAGTACTTC.

This clone was detected only once. V gene TRBV5-6 combines with J gene TRBJ2-7; D might be TRBD2 (5 bases). Trimming removed 1 base from V and 5 bases from J, with 13 bases in between. This CDR3 is 14 amino acids long. CDR1 SGHDT and CDR2 YYEEEE come from the germline V gene. CDR3 bases: TGTGCCAGCAGCTTGATATCAGGAGGCCACGAGCAGTACTTC. This gives the protein CASSLISGGHEQYF.

The chain carries TRBV7-2 and TRBJ2-7; TRBD1 matches 9 bases. Germline-derived CDR1 and CDR2 are SGHTA and FQGNSA. The trim removed 5 bases at V and 4 bases at J, leaving 6 bases unmatched. The length of the CDR3 is 14 residues. CDR3 nucleotide sequence: TGTGCCAGCAGCCCCCGGGACAGGGAATACGAGCAGTACTTC. Protein: CASSPRDREYEQYF. The full variable domain, in which reference TRBV7-2 and TRBJ2-7 provide the parts outside the CDR3, is GAGVSQSPSNKVTEKGKDVELRCDPISGHTALYWYRQSLGQGLEFLIYFQGNSAPDKSGLPSDRFSAERTGGSVSTLTIQRTQQEDSAVYLCASSPRDREYEQYFGPGTRLTVT.

This clone is a singleton in its sample. This chain joins TRBV6-5 and TRBJ1-2, with D maybe TRBD1 (5 bases). The germline V gene has CDR1 MNHEY and CDR2 SVGAGI. The CDR3 has 14 amino acids. Between the trimmed V and J ends, which lost 6 bases and 0 bases, there was a span of 11 bases. The CDR3 loop reads CASRSQDTNYGYTF. CDR3 DNA: TGTGCCAGCAGGTCACAGGATACTAACTATGGCTACACCTTC.

The chain employs TRBV7-6 and TRBJ1-2; TRBD1 aligns across 7 bases. The J segment lost 8 bases and the V segment lost 5 bases, leaving 17 bases of the junction unmatched. Germline assignment: CDR1 SGHVS and CDR2 FNYEAQ. The CDR3 consists of 16 residues. The CDR3 coding sequence is TGTGCCAGCAGCCCCGGGACAGCCACATCAGATGTAGGCTACACCTTC. Its protein is CASSPGTATSDVGYTF. Complete variable domain (other parts from reference TRBV7-6 and TRBJ1-2): GAGVSQSPRYKVTKRGQDVALRCDPISGHVSLYWYRQALGQGPEFLTYFNYEAQQDKSGLPNDRFSAERPEGSISTLTIQRTEQRDSAMYRCASSPGTATSDVGYTFGSGTRLTVV.

The genes are TRBV19 and TRBJ1-1; 10 bases match TRBD1. The length of the CDR3 is 14 residues. The germline V gene encodes CDR1 LNHDA and CDR2 SQIVND (reference sequence). With 7 bases clipped from V and 3 bases from J, the junction kept 5 bases outside the gene matches. The CDR3 is CASNRQGAHTEAFF. The CDR3 nucleotides read TGTGCCAGTAATCGACAGGGGGCGCACACTGAAGCTTTCTTT. The whole variable domain, remainder taken from reference TRBV19 and TRBJ1-1, is DGGITQSPKYLFRKEGQNVTLSCEQNLNHDAMYWYRQDPGQGLRLIYYSQIVNDFQKGDIAEGYSVSREKKESFPLTVTSAQKNPTAFYLCASNRQGAHTEAFFGQGTRLTVV.

Details on this clone: This sample also contains other DNA sequences that code for the same CDR3. Here the CDR3 reads CASSLATGGTDTQYF. The CDR3 nucleotides are TGTGCCAGCAGCTTAGCGACTGGGGGGACAGATACGCAGTATTTT. This chain links TRBV7-9 with TRBJ2-3, with a weak D call TRBD2 (6 bases). The CDR3 length is 15 residues. Germline values: CDR1 SEHNR, CDR2 FQNEAQ (reference sequence). V was clipped by 0 bases and J by 3 bases, with 10 bases between them.

The genes are TRBV24-1 and TRBJ2-1, with 10 bases identical to TRBD2. The CDR3 is 16 amino acids. From germline, CDR1 is KGHDR and CDR2 SFDVKD. Trimming at V came to 9 bases and at J to 4 bases, leaving 11 bases not matched to a gene. The CDR3 loop is CATAGTSEARYNEQFF. For the CDR3, the DNA is TGTGCCACCGCCGGGACTAGCGAGGCTCGATACAATGAGCAGTTCTTC.

A few counts support this clone. This rearrangement joins TRBV5-1 to TRBJ1-5; weak D call: TRBD1 (5 bases). This CDR3 region has 15 residues. CDR1 is SGHRS and CDR2 is YFSETQ in the germline V gene. Trimming left V 2 bases short and J 7 bases short, with 16 bases between. CDR3 coding DNA: TGCGCCAGCAGCTTCGACGGGCAGGGAGGCCAGCCCCAGCATTTT. Translating it yields CASSFDGQGGQPQHF.

The chain has TRBV19 and TRBJ2-7; tentative D call: TRBD1 (6 bases). The CDR3 has 14 amino acids. V gave up 5 bases and J gave up 6 bases, with 17 bases separating them. Germline V gene sequence: CDR1 LNHDA, CDR2 SQIVND (reference sequence). The CDR3 reads CASSAEWTVSEQYF. The CDR3 region has the DNA TGTGCCAGTAGTGCCGAATGGACAGTGTCCGAGCAGTACTTC.

The rearrangement uses TRBV9 and TRBJ1-1; 8 nucleotides line up with TRBD1. With 3 bases clipped from V and 4 bases from J, the junction kept 8 bases outside the gene matches. The CDR3 consists of 15 residues. Looked up from germline, CDR1 is SGDLS and CDR2 is YYNGEE. The CDR3 protein is CASSGSRGQVTEAFF. The CDR3 region has the DNA TGTGCCAGCAGCGGAAGCAGGGGGCAAGTCACTGAAGCTTTCTTT.

The CDR3 sequence is CASSDRQGTAGNQPQHF. The CDR3 DNA sequence: TGTGCCAGCAGCGATAGACAGGGGACGGCGGGCAATCAGCCCCAGCATTTT. The chain links TRBV28 to TRBJ1-5; 8 nucleotides align to TRBD1. This CDR3 is built from 17 residues. Germline V gene lookup returns CDR1 MDHEN and CDR2 SYDVKM. V shed 6 bases, J shed 2 bases, and the junction held 12 bases outside the gene matches.

This sequence joins TRBV10-3 and TRBJ2-7; 8 bases line up with TRBD2. Germline CDR1 and CDR2: ENHRY and SYGVKD. The CDR3 has 14 residues. V dropped 8 bases and J dropped 5; count of bases not matched to a gene: 11. Here the CDR3 reads CAIASAGGWDEQYF. The CDR3 coding sequence is TGTGCCATCGCCAGCGCGGGAGGATGGGACGAGCAGTACTTC.

The chain employs TRBV5-4 and TRBJ1-5; 8 bases map to TRBD1. This CDR3 spans 15 amino acids. Germline trimming cut 4 bases from V and 3 bases from J; bases unmatched to any gene: 6. Germline V gene lookup returns CDR1 SGHNT and CDR2 YYREEE (reference sequence). The chain's CDR3 is CASSPGQGANQPQHF. CDR3 DNA: TGTGCCAGCAGCCCTGGACAGGGTGCCAATCAGCCCCAGCATTTT.

In its sample, this clone was seen once. This chain connects TRBV21-1 to TRBJ1-2; the table's D call, TRBD1, has no DNA check behind it. TRBV21-1 is a pseudogene locus. This CDR3 comprises 14 residues. Here the CDR3 DNA reads TGTGCCAGCAGCACCCCGCAGGGGAACTATGGCTACACCTTC. Its protein is CASSTPQGNYGYTF.

This chain uses TRBV19 with TRBJ1-5; D is possibly TRBD1 (6 bases). The germline gives CDR1 LNHDA, CDR2 SQIVND (reference sequence). The CDR3 has 14 amino acids. Trimming removed 4 bases from V and 3 bases from J, with 10 bases in between. The CDR3 sequence is CASSRQGYNQPQHF. The CDR3, as DNA: TGTGCCAGTAGTAGGCAGGGGTACAATCAGCCCCAGCATTTT.

The chain couples TRBV5-1 to TRBJ2-3, with 11 bases identical to TRBD2. CDR1 and CDR2 (germline): SGHRS, YFSETQ. The CDR3 spans 15 residues. V was clipped by 4 bases and J by 5 bases; unmatched bases: 6. In DNA, the CDR3 is TGCGCCAGCAGCAGGTTGGGGACTAGCGGAGATACGCAGTATTTT. This codes for CASSRLGTSGDTQYF.

The V call is TRBV6-6, the J call TRBJ2-5; tentative D call: TRBD2 (6 bases). V shed 8 bases and J shed 4 bases, with 14 bases lying between them. The CDR3 runs 13 residues. CDR1 MNHNY and CDR2 SVGAGI come from the germline V gene (reference sequence). The CDR3 nucleotides are TGTGCCAGCGCGGGGTGGCGCGTAGAGACCCAGTACTTC. Translation gives CASAGWRVETQYF.

The chain has TRBV15 and TRBJ1-2, with 9 bases lining up with TRBD1. V gave up 5 bases and J gave up 13 bases; unmatched junction bases: 11. Germline V gene lookup returns CDR1 LNHNV and CDR2 YYDKDF (reference sequence). CDR3 size: 13 residues. The CDR3: CATSVEGQGRRTF. The CDR3, as DNA: TGTGCCACCAGCGTGGAGGGACAGGGACGGCGCACCTTC.

This clone was seen just once. V gene TRBV2 combines with J gene TRBJ2-2, with D maybe TRBD2 (5 bases). With 0 bases removed from V and 3 bases from J, the gap between germline ends came to 11 bases. This CDR3 spans 16 amino acids. Germline CDR1 SNHLY, CDR2 FYNNEI. CDR3 region: CASSEARGRDTGELFF. The DNA for the CDR3 is TGTGCCAGCAGTGAAGCGCGAGGGAGAGACACCGGGGAGCTGTTTTTT. The whole variable domain, filled in from reference TRBV2 and TRBJ2-2, reads EPEVTQTPSHQVTQMGQEVILRCVPISNHLYFYWYRQILGQKVEFLVSFYNNEISEKSEIFDDQFSVERPDGSNFTLKIRSTKLEDSAMYFCASSEARGRDTGELFFGEGSRLTVL.

This sequence joins TRBV27 and TRBJ2-7; 9 bases are a match to TRBD2. CDR1 MNHEY and CDR2 SMNVEV come from the germline V gene (reference sequence). V was pared by 4 bases and J by 6 bases, with 16 bases of the junction left unmatched. This CDR3 is built from 17 residues. The CDR3 DNA reads as TGTGCCAGCAGTTCCGCAGGACGGGCGGGAGGGCTACTCGAGCAGTACTTC. Protein product: CASSSAGRAGGLLEQYF.

The chain employs TRBV6-5 and TRBJ2-7; maybe TRBD2 (6 bases). The CDR3 totals 13 residues. Germline-derived CDR1 and CDR2 are MNHEY and SVGAGI. V shed 6 bases and J shed 5 bases, with 14 bases lying between them. The chain's CDR3 is CASSRGARHEQYF. Here the CDR3 DNA reads TGTGCCAGCAGCCGCGGGGCTCGCCACGAGCAGTACTTC.

The chain joins TRBV11-1 to TRBJ2-5; TRBD1 matches at 8 bases. V trimming: 5 bases; J trimming: 4 bases; junction bases outside the gene matches: 9. The germline V gene encodes CDR1 SGHAT and CDR2 FQDESV (reference sequence). The CDR3 extends over 15 amino acids. The CDR3 loop reads CASSPRQGAVETQYF. CDR3 coding DNA: TGTGCCAGCAGCCCTAGGCAGGGGGCAGTAGAGACCCAGTACTTC.

The chain is built from TRBV7-2 and TRBJ2-3; the match to TRBD2 covers 11 bases. The CDR3 length is 16 residues. The V and J ends lost 6 bases and 5 bases, in that order; junction bases with no gene match: 10. In germline, CDR1 is SGHTA, CDR2 FQGNSA. The CDR3 bases are TGTGCCAGCAGGTCGACTAGCGGGGTCGGTAGAGATACGCAGTATTTT. Its translation: CASRSTSGVGRDTQYF.

This clone was observed a single time. The chain is built from TRBV28 and TRBJ2-2; D ambiguous. The CDR3 has 15 amino acids. Germline V gene sequence: CDR1 MDHEN, CDR2 SYDVKM. Between the trimmed V and J ends, which lost 7 bases and 3 bases, there was a span of 15 bases. The CDR3 sequence is CASTPGFWDTGELFF. CDR3 bases: TGTGCCAGCACCCCGGGTTTTTGGGACACCGGGGAGCTGTTTTTT.